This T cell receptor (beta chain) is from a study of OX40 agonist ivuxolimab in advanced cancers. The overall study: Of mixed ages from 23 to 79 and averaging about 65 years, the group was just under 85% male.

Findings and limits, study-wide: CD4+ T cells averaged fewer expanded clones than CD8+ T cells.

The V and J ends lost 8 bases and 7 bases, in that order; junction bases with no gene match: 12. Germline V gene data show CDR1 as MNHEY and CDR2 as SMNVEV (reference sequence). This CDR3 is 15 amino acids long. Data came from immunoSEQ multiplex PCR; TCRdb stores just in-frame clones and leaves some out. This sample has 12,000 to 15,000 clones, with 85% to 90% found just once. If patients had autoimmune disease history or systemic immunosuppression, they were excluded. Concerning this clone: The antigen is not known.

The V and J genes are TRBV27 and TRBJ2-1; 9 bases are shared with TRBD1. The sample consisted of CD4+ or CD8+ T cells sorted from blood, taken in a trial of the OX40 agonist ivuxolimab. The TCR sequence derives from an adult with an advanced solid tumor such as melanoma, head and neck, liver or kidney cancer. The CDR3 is CASSLDRGSWNEQFF. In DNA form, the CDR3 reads TGTGCCAGCTCCCTAGACAGGGGGTCGTGGAATGAGCAGTTCTTC.